Listed here are 25 T cell receptor beta chains from one sample, sequenced in a study of cytomegalovirus exposure and HLA in healthy donors. A multiplex PCR was run with 60 Vbeta primers and 13 Jbeta primers. Assay used: immunoSEQ multiplex PCR; TCRdb lists only in-frame clones, some missing. The table lists over 150,000 clones, under 85% of them singletons. The material sequenced was PBMCs. All receptors derive from a man between 18 and 29 years old in good health and CMV-seronegative.

This clone appeared a few times. The V and J genes are TRBV29-1 and TRBJ2-1; possible D gene TRBD2, 7 bases. Per the germline V gene, CDR1 is SQVTM and CDR2 is ANQGSEA. The CDR3 consists of 14 residues. Written as DNA, the CDR3 is TGCACCACCAAAAGCGGGACAACCTACAATGAGCAGTTCTTC. Protein sequence: CTTKSGTTYNEQFF.

The chain has TRBV2 and TRBJ1-5; D is unclear. This CDR3 region has 13 residues. Germline V gene lookup returns CDR1 SNHLY and CDR2 FYNNEI. The V end was cut by 3 bases, the J end by 4 bases, with 7 bases between. The CDR3 DNA is TGTGCCAGCAGTGATCTTTTGAATCAGCCCCAGCATTTT. Translated, it gives CASSDLLNQPQHF.

As for this clone: The same CDR3 also results from other DNA sequences found in this sample. The rearrangement joins TRBV6-1 to TRBJ1-5, with D perhaps matching TRBD1 (5 bases). The V gene lost 2 bases and the J gene lost 0 bases, with 17 bases spanning the gap. This CDR3 comprises 18 residues. Germline-derived CDR1 and CDR2 are MNHNS and SASEGT. This CDR3 reads CASSEWGVIGYSNQPQHF. CDR3 bases: TGTGCCAGCAGTGAATGGGGGGTTATAGGGTATAGCAATCAGCCCCAGCATTTT.

The sample holds one count of this clone. This chain joins TRBV10-3 and TRBJ2-7, with 11 bases identical to TRBD2. This CDR3 comprises 16 residues. CDR1 and CDR2 from the germline V gene are ENHRY and SYGVKD. J gave up 3 bases and V 2 bases, and 6 bases lay outside the gene matches. The CDR3 sequence: CAISEGASGGLYEQYF. CDR3 nucleotide sequence: TGTGCCATCAGTGAGGGGGCTAGCGGGGGGCTCTACGAGCAGTACTTC.

As DNA, the CDR3 is TGTGCCAGCATCCGACAGGGCGCTGGAAACACCATATATTTT. Encoded protein: CASIRQGAGNTIYF. V usage is TRBV6-1 and J usage is TRBJ1-3, with TRBD1 matching over 7 bases. Per germline, CDR1 MNHNS and CDR2 SASEGT. Trimming removed 7 bases from V and 2 bases from J; junction bases left unmatched: 5. This CDR3 has 14 amino acids.

The chain uses TRBV29-1 and TRBJ2-7; weak D call: TRBD1 (6 bases). The V end lost 4 bases, the J end lost 0 bases, and 10 bases lay between the germline ends. The germline gives CDR1 SQVTM, CDR2 ANQGSEA. The CDR3 totals 13 residues. The CDR3 protein is CSVGATGSYEQYF. CDR3 nucleotide sequence: TGCAGCGTTGGGGCGACAGGCTCCTACGAGCAGTACTTC.

The chain employs TRBV5-6 and TRBJ2-5; TRBD1 aligns across 7 bases. Trimming removed 5 bases from V and 1 base from J; junction bases left unmatched: 8. The CDR3 consists of 15 residues. The germline V gene encodes CDR1 SGHDT and CDR2 YYEEEE. The CDR3 sequence is CASSQGDTVQETQYF. The CDR3 DNA reads TGTGCCAGCAGTCAGGGGGATACCGTCCAAGAGACCCAGTACTTC.

This clone was seen more than once but under ten times. The V call is TRBV11-2, the J call TRBJ2-3; 9 bases line up with TRBD1. This CDR3 comprises 15 residues. The V segment lost 4 bases and the J segment 4 bases; nucleotides outside the gene matches: 6. Germline V gene data show CDR1 as SGHAT and CDR2 as FQNNGV. The CDR3 sequence: CASSSGDRESDTQYF. In nucleotides, the CDR3 is TGTGCCAGCAGCTCAGGGGACAGGGAGTCAGATACGCAGTATTTT.

The chain recombines TRBV6-5 with TRBJ2-1; 11 bases map to TRBD2. CDR1 is MNHEY, CDR2 SVGAGI, per germline. With 8 bases clipped from V and 6 bases from J, the junction kept 0 bases outside the gene matches. The CDR3 has 12 amino acids. The CDR3 DNA sequence: TGTGCCAGCGGGACTAGCGGCAATGAGCAGTTCTTC. This gives the protein CASGTSGNEQFF.

This clone appeared a single time. The chain employs TRBV2 and TRBJ2-2, with 10 bases lining up with TRBD1. This CDR3 contains 20 residues. Trimming cost V 5 bases and J 5 bases; bases outside gene matches: 20. Germline assignment: CDR1 SNHLY and CDR2 FYNNEI. CDR3 nucleotides: TGTGCCAGCAGTTTTTCCCGTCCTCCCGGGACAGGGGTTAATACCGGGGAGCTGTTTTTT. As protein: CASSFSRPPGTGVNTGELFF.

The CDR3 nucleotides are TGTGCCAGCAGTCTACAGGGGGCTGGCAATCAGCCCCAGCATTTT. Protein: CASSLQGAGNQPQHF. This chain connects TRBV7-9 to TRBJ1-5, with TRBD1 identical over 9 bases. Germline V gene sequence: CDR1 SEHNR, CDR2 FQNEAQ (reference sequence). CDR3 length: 15 residues. Trimming took 6 bases from V and 2 from J; bases not matched to a gene: 5.

This clone was recorded a few times. This chain joins TRBV10-3 and TRBJ1-2, with a possible D match to TRBD1 (5 bases). Per germline, CDR1 ENHRY and CDR2 SYGVKD. Trimming removed 5 bases at V and 4 bases at J, with 11 bases between. The CDR3 is 13 residues long. The CDR3 region has the DNA TGTGCCATCAGTCCGGACACGGCCTATGGCTACACCTTC. Its protein product is CAISPDTAYGYTF.

V and J are TRBV27 and TRBJ1-5, with TRBD1 matching over 8 bases. The germline CDR1 and CDR2 sequences are MNHEY and SMNVEV (reference sequence). V lost 3 bases and J lost 6; bases outside the gene matches: 4. This CDR3 contains 14 residues. CDR3 loop: CASSFGRGLQPQHF. In DNA form, the CDR3 reads TGTGCCAGCAGTTTCGGCAGGGGGCTTCAGCCCCAGCATTTT.

V gene TRBV19 combines with J gene TRBJ2-1, with 10 bases fitting TRBD2. CDR1 and CDR2 (germline): LNHDA, SQIVND (reference sequence). This CDR3 has 19 residues. Losses at the gene ends were 3 bases for V and 0 bases for J; bases not matched to a gene: 11. CDR3 DNA sequence: TGTGCCAGTAGTATGGGGGGACTAGCGCTGCCGATCTCCTACAATGAGCAGTTCTTC. Its protein product is CASSMGGLALPISYNEQFF.

The chain uses TRBV27 and TRBJ1-2; a weak D match, TRBD1 (6 bases). V dropped 6 bases and J dropped 4 bases, with 12 bases sitting between them. The CDR3 has 13 amino acids. Germline assignment: CDR1 MNHEY and CDR2 SMNVEV (reference sequence). The CDR3 nucleotides read TGTGCCAGCAGGAGGGGGAGTCCCTATGGCTACACCTTC. It specifies CASRRGSPYGYTF.

The chain uses TRBV5-1 and TRBJ1-1; 10 bases fit TRBD1. Germline-derived CDR1 and CDR2 are SGHRS and YFSETQ. This CDR3 has 15 amino acids. The V and J ends lost 8 bases and 4 bases, in that order; junction bases with no gene match: 11. CDR3 coding DNA: TGCGCCAGTTTTTCTGGGACAGGGGTGGGCACTGAAGCTTTCTTT. Translated: CASFSGTGVGTEAFF.

This clone was found a few times. The rearrangement uses TRBV2 and TRBJ1-5, with 7 bases fitting TRBD1. The CDR3 is 14 residues long. Germline CDR1 is SNHLY and CDR2 is FYNNEI. V lost 4 bases, J lost 7 bases, and 7 bases stayed unmatched. The CDR3 DNA reads as TGTGCCAGCAGTGTAAGAGGGGGCGAACAGCCCCAGCATTTT. Protein: CASSVRGGEQPQHF.

This clone has a handful of counts. The genes are TRBV2 and TRBJ1-4; D gene ambiguous. The germline V gene has CDR1 SNHLY and CDR2 FYNNEI. There are 12 residues in the CDR3. With 1 base removed from V and 8 bases from J, the gap between germline ends came to 5 bases. This chain's CDR3 is CASSEGEEKLFF. CDR3 DNA: TGTGCCAGCAGTGAAGGCGAGGAAAAACTGTTTTTT.

The genes are TRBV7-9 and TRBJ2-5; possibly TRBD2 for D (6 bases). Germline assignment: CDR1 SEHNR and CDR2 FQNEAQ (reference sequence). Trimming shortened V by 5 bases and J by 1 base, and 17 bases separated the two germline ends. This CDR3 region has 16 residues. The DNA of the CDR3 is TGTGCCAGCAGCCCACGGGGCGGGGTAGCCCAAGAGACCCAGTACTTC. Its translation is CASSPRGGVAQETQYF.

The genes are TRBV7-9 and TRBJ2-3; a possible D gene is TRBD1 (6 bases). Trimming removed 7 bases from V and 1 base from J, with 9 bases in between. This CDR3 spans 13 amino acids. CDR1 is SEHNR, CDR2 FQNEAQ, per germline (reference sequence). The CDR3 DNA follows: TGTGCCAGCAAGGCAGGGGGCACAGATACGCAGTATTTT. Residues: CASKAGGTDTQYF. Combining the CDR3 with reference TRBV7-9 and TRBJ2-3 gives the whole variable domain DTGVSQNPRHKITKRGQNVTFRCDPISEHNRLYWYRQTLGQGPEFLTYFQNEAQLEKSRLLSDRFSAERPKGSFSTLEIQRTEQGDSAMYLCASKAGGTDTQYFGPGTRLTVL.

The chain employs TRBV11-3 and TRBJ2-7; maybe TRBD1 (6 bases). The germline V and J ends were trimmed by 5 bases and 0 bases, with 17 bases remaining between them. The CDR3 is made up of 16 amino acids. Germline loops: CDR1 SGHNT, CDR2 YENEEA. The chain's CDR3 is CASSPIGTLGSYEQYF. Written as DNA, the CDR3 is TGTGCCAGCAGCCCGATCGGGACACTCGGCTCCTACGAGCAGTACTTC. Using reference TRBV11-3 and TRBJ2-7 for the parts outside the CDR3, the full variable domain is EAGVVQSPRYKIIEKKQPVAFWCNPISGHNTLYWYLQNLGQGPELLIRYENEEAVDDSQLPKDRFSAERLKGVDSTLKIQPAELGDSAVYLCASSPIGTLGSYEQYFGPGTRLTVT.

The chain links TRBV2 to TRBJ2-7, with D maybe TRBD2 (5 bases). CDR3 length: 14 amino acids. V was shortened by 8 bases and J by 2 bases, with 16 bases between the two germline ends. The germline V gene encodes CDR1 SNHLY and CDR2 FYNNEI. CDR3 amino acids: CASGLETGAYEQYF. CDR3 coding DNA: TGTGCCAGCGGACTGGAGACCGGGGCCTACGAGCAGTACTTC.

V is TRBV28 and J is TRBJ1-5; 9 bases agree with TRBD1. Trimming cost V 5 bases and J 8 bases; bases outside gene matches: 10. The CDR3 consists of 15 residues. Germline lookup yields CDR1 MDHEN and CDR2 SYDVKM. CDR3 DNA sequence: TGTGCCAGCAGTGGCGGACAGGGGATAGTTGAGCCCCAGCATTTT. Encoded protein: CASSGGQGIVEPQHF.

The chain employs TRBV19 and TRBJ1-4; 9 bases line up with TRBD1. The CDR3 has 15 amino acids. CDR1 is LNHDA, CDR2 SQIVND, per germline (reference sequence). Trimming removed 9 bases from V and 5 bases from J; junction bases left unmatched: 10. CDR3 protein: CASRDRVAPNEKLFF. The CDR3 DNA is TGTGCCAGCCGGGACAGGGTGGCCCCGAATGAAAAACTGTTTTTT.

In regard to this clone: The sample contains more than one DNA sequence encoding this CDR3. This rearrangement joins TRBV10-2 to TRBJ2-7; D possibly corresponds to TRBD1 (6 bases). With 0 bases removed from V and 5 bases from J, the gap between germline ends came to 8 bases. CDR1 and CDR2 (germline): WSHSY, SAAADI. The CDR3 is made up of 13 amino acids. CDR3 residues: CASSESTGDEQYF. CDR3 bases: TGCGCCAGCAGTGAGTCGACAGGAGACGAGCAGTACTTC.